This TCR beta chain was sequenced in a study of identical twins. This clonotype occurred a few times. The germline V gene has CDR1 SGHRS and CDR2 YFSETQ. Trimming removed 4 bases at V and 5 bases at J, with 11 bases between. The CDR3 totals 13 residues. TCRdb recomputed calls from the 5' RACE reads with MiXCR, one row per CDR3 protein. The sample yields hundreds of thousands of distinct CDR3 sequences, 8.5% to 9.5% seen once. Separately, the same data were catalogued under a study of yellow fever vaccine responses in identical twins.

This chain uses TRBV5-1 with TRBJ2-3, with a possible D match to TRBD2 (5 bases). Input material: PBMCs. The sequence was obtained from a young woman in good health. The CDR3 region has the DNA TGCGCCAGCAGCACCACTAGGCTAGATACGCAGTATTTT. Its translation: CASSTTRLDTQYF.